This T cell receptor beta chain was sequenced for a study of blood T cell repertoires in COVID-19. Trimming took 5 bases from V and 2 from J; bases not matched to a gene: 4. The CDR3 is 15 residues long. The germline V gene encodes CDR1 MDHEN and CDR2 SYDVKM. Individuals aged about 18 to 90 years were recruited from approximately 24 US areas. The protocol was immunoSEQ multiplex PCR, while the TCRdb copy is restricted to in-frame clones and leaves out a portion. The sample includes about 150,000 clones, around 90% of them seen just once. The sample taken for sequencing was PBMCs or T cells enriched from blood (not recorded which). The chain recombines TRBV28 with TRBJ1-5; 9 bases are a match to TRBD1. The sequence came from a woman aged 40 to 55 who had been exposed to COVID-19. CDR3 DNA: TGTGCCAGCAGTATTACAGGGGGCGGCAATCAGCCCCAGCATTTT. The encoded protein is CASSITGGGNQPQHF.